These T cell receptor beta chains were read from a single sample in a study of CD8 T cell repertoires and HIV-1 epitope variants. These receptors have no identified antigens. Assay: immunoSEQ multiplex PCR; the TCRdb copy retains only in-frame clones and omits some. The sample includes about 5,600 clones, roughly 62% of them seen just once. The sequenced sample consisted of cultured CD8+ T cells derived from PBMCs. All receptors come from a male donor with HIV. Each CDR3 is given with its conserved first and last residue. A D gene is named only where the DNA matches it firmly. The size field is filled for only some rows; it gives once, few, many or a size class.

d_gene,v_gene,j_gene,abundance,CDR3aa,CDR3nt
TRBD2,TRBV4-1,TRBJ2-7,NA,CASSHGTSGSYEQYF,TGCGCCAGCAGCCACGGGACTAGCGGGAGCTACGAGCAGTACTTC
TRBD1,TRBV19,TRBJ2-2,few,CASSTWDRNTGELFF,TGTGCCAGTAGTACCTGGGACAGGAACACCGGGGAGCTGTTTTTT
NA,TRBV7-6,TRBJ2-7,NA,CASSPGTDSYEQYF,TGTGCCAGCAGCCCCGGGACGGACTCCTACGAGCAGTACTTC
TRBD2,TRBV28,TRBJ2-1,NA,CASSLPPLAGGDNEQFF,TGTGCCAGCAGTTTACCTCCTCTAGCGGGAGGCGACAATGAGCAGTTCTTC
NA,TRBV7-6,TRBJ2-1,NA,CASSEYLGHDEQFF,TGTGCCAGCAGTGAGTATCTGGGTCACGATGAGCAGTTCTTC
TRBD1,TRBV7-2,TRBJ2-5,NA,CASSRQGGGQETQYF,TGTGCCAGCAGTCGACAGGGGGGGGGCCAAGAGACCCAGTACTTC
NA,TRBV6-1,TRBJ1-2,NA,CASSGLDLLGGYGYTF,TGTGCCAGCAGTGGACTGGATCTTCTCGGGGGCTATGGCTACACCTTC
NA,TRBV27,TRBJ1-1,NA,CASGTGMGTEAFF,TGTGCCAGCGGTACAGGGATGGGCACTGAAGCTTTCTTT
TRBD1,TRBV18,TRBJ1-2,NA,CASFRDRVSYGYTF,TGTGCCAGCTTCCGGGACAGGGTATCCTATGGCTACACCTTC
NA,TRBV10-3,TRBJ1-3,once,CATRRDDSGNTIYF,TGTGCCACCCGAAGGGACGACTCTGGAAACACCATATATTTT
NA,TRBV5-1,TRBJ2-5,NA,CASSFWQETQYF,TGCGCCAGCAGCTTTTGGCAAGAGACCCAGTACTTC
NA,TRBV11-2,TRBJ2-4,NA,CASSPFDSTVAKNIQYF,TGTGCCAGCAGCCCGTTCGACAGTACAGTAGCCAAAAACATTCAGTACTTC